This T cell receptor (beta chain) was documented in a study of T cells after yellow fever vaccination. Study at large: Based on CD3, CD45RA, CCR7 and CD95, EM, EMRA, CM and Tscm memory subsets were sorted. Findings and caveats of the study: For sorted memory subsets on day 0, almost all vaccine-responding clonotypes were undetectable.

There are many counts of this clonotype. TCRdb processed the 5' RACE reads anew with MiXCR; each CDR3 protein has one entry. Here the sample spans 25,000 to 40,000 distinct CDR3 sequences, about 6.3% being singletons. The CDR3 loop spans 13 amino acids. Between the trimmed V and J ends, which lost 6 bases and 3 bases, there was a span of 9 bases. Germline CDR1 is SGHTA and CDR2 is FQGNSA. This clonotype originated in a man younger than 35 who received the YFV17D yellow fever vaccine. The J gene is TRBJ1-5, the V gene TRBV7-2; D is uncertain. Sequencing was performed on PBMCs, either bulk or a sorted T-cell subset (CD4+, CD8+, memory, or dextramer-sorted; not recorded which), taken on the day of the first yellow fever vaccination. CDR3 sequence: CASSTWVNQPQHF. CDR3 sequence (DNA): TGTGCCAGCAGTACTTGGGTCAATCAGCCCCAGCATTTT.